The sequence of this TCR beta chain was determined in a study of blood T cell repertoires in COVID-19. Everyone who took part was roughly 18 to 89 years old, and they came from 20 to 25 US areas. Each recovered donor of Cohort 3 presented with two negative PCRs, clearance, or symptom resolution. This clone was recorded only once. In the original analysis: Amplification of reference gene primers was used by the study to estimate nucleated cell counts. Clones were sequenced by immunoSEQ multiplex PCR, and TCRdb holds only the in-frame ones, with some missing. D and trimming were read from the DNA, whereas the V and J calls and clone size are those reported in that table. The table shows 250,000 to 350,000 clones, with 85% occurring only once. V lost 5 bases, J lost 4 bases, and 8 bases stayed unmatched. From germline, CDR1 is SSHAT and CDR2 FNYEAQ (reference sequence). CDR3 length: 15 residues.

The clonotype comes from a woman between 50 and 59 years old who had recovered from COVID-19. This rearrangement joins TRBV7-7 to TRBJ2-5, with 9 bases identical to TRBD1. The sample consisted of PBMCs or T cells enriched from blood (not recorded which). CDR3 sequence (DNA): TGTGCCAGCAGCCAACGACCGGGACAGGGAGAGACCCAGTACTTC. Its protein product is CASSQRPGQGETQYF.